This T cell receptor (beta chain) was profiled in a study of Ad26.COV2.S vaccination and SARS-CoV-2 variants. General observations from the study: Total T cell responses may have been underestimated by the TCR breadth and depth analyses.

The protocol was immunoSEQ multiplex PCR, while the TCRdb copy is restricted to in-frame clones and leaves out a portion. The sample has roughly 420,000 clones; approximately 92% are singletons. A remark on this clone: Its specificity is unknown. In the same sample, other DNA sequences code for this CDR3.

Sample treatment: roughly 19 received Ad26.COV2.S at low or high dose, single or two shots; several received placebo; per-sample allocation not given. Specimens were obtained on day 63 following the first vaccine or placebo injection. The CDR3 extends over 12 amino acids. Germline CDR1 reads KGHSH; CDR2 reads LQKENI. The V end was cut by 1 base, the J end by 3 bases, with 1 base between. Specimen: peripheral blood, collected in a trial of Ad26.COV2.S vaccine versus placebo. V and J are TRBV18 and TRBJ1-3; D remains ambiguous. This sequence originates from a person aged 18 to 59 who received the Ad26.COV2.S COVID-19 vaccine or a placebo. CDR3 sequence (DNA): TGTGCCAGCTCACCACGTGGAAACACCATATATTTT. Protein sequence: CASSPRGNTIYF. The entire variable domain, with the rest obtained from reference TRBV18 and TRBJ1-3, is as follows: NAGVMQNPRHLVRRRGQEARLRCSPMKGHSHVYWYRQLPEEGLKFMVYLQKENIIDESGMPKERFSAEFPKEGPSILRIQQVVRGDSAAYFCASSPRGNTIYFGEGSWLTVV.